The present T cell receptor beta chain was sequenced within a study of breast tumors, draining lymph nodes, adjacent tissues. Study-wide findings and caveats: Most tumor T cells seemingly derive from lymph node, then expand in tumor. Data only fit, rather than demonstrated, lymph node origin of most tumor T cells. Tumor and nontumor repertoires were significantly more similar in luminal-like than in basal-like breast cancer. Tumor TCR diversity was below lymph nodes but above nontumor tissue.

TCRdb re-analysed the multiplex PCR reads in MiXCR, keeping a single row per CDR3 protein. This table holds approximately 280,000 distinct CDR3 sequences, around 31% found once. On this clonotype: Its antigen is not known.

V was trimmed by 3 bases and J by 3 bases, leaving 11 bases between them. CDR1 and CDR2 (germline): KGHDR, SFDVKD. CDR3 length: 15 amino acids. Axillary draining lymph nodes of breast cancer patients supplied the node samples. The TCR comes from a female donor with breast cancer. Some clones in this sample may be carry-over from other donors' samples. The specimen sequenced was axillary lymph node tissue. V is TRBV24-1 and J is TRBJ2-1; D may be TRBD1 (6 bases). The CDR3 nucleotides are TGTGCCACCAGTGATCCGACAGGATACTACAATGAGCAGTTCTTC. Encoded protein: CATSDPTGYYNEQFF.